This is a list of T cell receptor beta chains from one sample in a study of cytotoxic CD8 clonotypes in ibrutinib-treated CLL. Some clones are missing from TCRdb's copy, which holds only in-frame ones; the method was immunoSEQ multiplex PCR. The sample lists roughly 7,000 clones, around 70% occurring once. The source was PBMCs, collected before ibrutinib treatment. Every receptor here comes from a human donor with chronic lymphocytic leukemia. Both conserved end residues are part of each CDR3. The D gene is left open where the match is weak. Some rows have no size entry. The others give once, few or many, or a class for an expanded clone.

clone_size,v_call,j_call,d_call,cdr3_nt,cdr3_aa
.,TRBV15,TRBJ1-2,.,TGTGCCACCAGCAGAGATATAGGCGGCTACACCTTC,CATSRDIGGYTF
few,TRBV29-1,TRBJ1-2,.,TGCAGCGTTCCCCTTGACCCATACCTCTATGGCTACACCTTC,CSVPLDPYLYGYTF
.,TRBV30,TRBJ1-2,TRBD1,TGTGCCTGGAGTAGGGACAGTCTGTACTATGGCTACACCTTC,CAWSRDSLYYGYTF
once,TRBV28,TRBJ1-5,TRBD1,TGTGCCAGCAGTCCATCGGGACAGGGAGGGGTTCAGCCCCAGCATTTT,CASSPSGQGGVQPQHF
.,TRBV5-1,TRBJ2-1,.,TGCGCCAGCAGCACTCGATCATGGAATGAGCAGTTCTTC,CASSTRSWNEQFF
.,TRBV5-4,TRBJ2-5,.,TGTGCCAGCAGCTTGGCTAGCCTGGAGACCCAGTACTTC,CASSLASLETQYF
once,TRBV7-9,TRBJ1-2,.,TGTGCCAGCAGCTTGGTCGGCAGTGCTAACTATGGCTACACCTTC,CASSLVGSANYGYTF
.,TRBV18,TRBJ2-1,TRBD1,TGTGCCAGCTCACCACCTACCGGGACAGGGGTCATTCGTCGTGAGCAGTTCTTC,CASSPPTGTGVIRREQFF
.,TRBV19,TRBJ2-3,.,TGTGCCACAACAAGGGGGACGTCCTATAGCACAGATACGCAGTATTTT,CATTRGTSYSTDTQYF
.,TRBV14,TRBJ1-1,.,TGTGCCAGCACGGGTAGGAACTCTCGGTGGGACACTGAAGCTTTCTTT,CASTGRNSRWDTEAFF
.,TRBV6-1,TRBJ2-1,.,TGTGCCAGCAGCGATCACAAGGGGGATAGTGAGCAGTTCTTC,CASSDHKGDSEQFF
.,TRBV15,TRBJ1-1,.,TGTGCCACCAGCAGAGATAAAATCAGGGGACAATTCTTGTTT,CATSRDKIRGQFLF
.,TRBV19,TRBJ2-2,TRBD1,TGTGCCAGTAGCACCGGGACAGGCATGGACACCGGGGAGCTGTTTTTT,CASSTGTGMDTGELFF
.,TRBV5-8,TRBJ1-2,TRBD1,TGTGCCAGCAGCTTGGGGACAGGGAACCTAAACTATGGCTACACCTTC,CASSLGTGNLNYGYTF
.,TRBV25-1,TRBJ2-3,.,TGTGCCAGCAGTGAGGTCGGGGTGGCAGATACGCAGTATTTT,CASSEVGVADTQYF
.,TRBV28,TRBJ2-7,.,TGTGCCAGCAGTCTACACCACAGAGGCAACGAGCAGTACTTC,CASSLHHRGNEQYF
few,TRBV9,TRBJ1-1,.,TGTGCCAGCACTAAAATGGGGTACAACACTGAAGCTTTCTTT,CASTKMGYNTEAFF
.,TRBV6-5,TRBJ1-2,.,TGTGCCAGCAGTCGGAAGTGGGGGATGGGGTATGGCTACACCTTC,CASSRKWGMGYGYTF
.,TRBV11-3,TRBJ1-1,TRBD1,TGTGCCAGCAGCTTAGTAGGCCAGGGGGGTACTGAAGCTTTCTTT,CASSLVGQGGTEAFF
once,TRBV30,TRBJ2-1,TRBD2,TGTGCCTGGAGCAGAGGGACTAGCGGGAGTCAGCAGTTCTTC,CAWSRGTSGSQQFF
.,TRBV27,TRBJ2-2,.,TGTGCCAGCAGTTTTGGGGGCGCGGTCACCGGGGAGCTGTTTTTT,CASSFGGAVTGELFF
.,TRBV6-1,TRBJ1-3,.,TGTGCCAGCAGTGGAATCCGAGTATCTGGAAACACCATATATTTT,CASSGIRVSGNTIYF
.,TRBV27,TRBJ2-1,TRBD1,TGTGCCAGCAGTTTAGGGACAGGGCTACAGAATGAGCAGTTCTTC,CASSLGTGLQNEQFF
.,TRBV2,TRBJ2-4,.,TGTGCCAGCGCCAGGGGGGTAGCCAAAAACATTCAGTACTTC,CASARGVAKNIQYF
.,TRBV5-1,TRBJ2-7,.,TGCGCCAGCAGCTTGGTGGATTGGGGGGACGGACGATCCTACGAGCAGTACTTC,CASSLVDWGDGRSYEQYF
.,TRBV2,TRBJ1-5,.,TGTGCCAGCAGTGGCAGGAAACTTTATAGCAATCAGCCCCAGCATTTT,CASSGRKLYSNQPQHF
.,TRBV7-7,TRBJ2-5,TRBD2,TGTGCCAGCAGCTTAGGGCTAGCGGGGGGATTGGAGACCCAGTACTTC,CASSLGLAGGLETQYF
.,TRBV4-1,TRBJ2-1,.,TGCGCCAGCAGCCCGATTGGGAGCATCGTCCATAGGTTCTTC,CASSPIGSIVHRFF
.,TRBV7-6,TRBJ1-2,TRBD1,TGTGCCAGCTTGGGACAGAACTATGGCTACACCTTC,CASLGQNYGYTF
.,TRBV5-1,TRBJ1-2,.,TGCGCCAGCAGCCTACGGCCCCCCGATGAAAGGAACAGGTTGGCGGGCTATGGCTACACCTTC,CASSLRPPDERNRLAGYGYTF
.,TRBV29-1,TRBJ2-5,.,TGCAGCGTTGAGGCCGGACTCCAAGAGACCCAGTACTTC,CSVEAGLQETQYF
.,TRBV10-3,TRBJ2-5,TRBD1,TGTGCCATCAAGGGGACAGGGGGTCAAGAGACCCAGTACTTC,CAIKGTGGQETQYF
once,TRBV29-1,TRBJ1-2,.,TGCAGCGTTCAATTAAATACAGGGTTCCATGGCTACACCTTC,CSVQLNTGFHGYTF
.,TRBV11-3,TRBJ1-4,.,TGTGCCAGCAGCTTCCCCCCTTCCGGAAGAGGACAGGAAAAACTGTTTTTT,CASSFPPSGRGQEKLFF
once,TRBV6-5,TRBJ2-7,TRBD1,TGTGCCAGCACCAACACTCGGACAGGCCACGAGCAGTACTTC,CASTNTRTGHEQYF
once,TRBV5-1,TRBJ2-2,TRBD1,TGCGCCAGCAGCTTGAGACGGACAGGGGGCTTCGGGGAGCTGTTTTTT,CASSLRRTGGFGELFF
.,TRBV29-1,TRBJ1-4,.,TGCAGCGTTTCGACAACTGAGGGGGATACTAATGAAAAACTGTTTTTT,CSVSTTEGDTNEKLFF
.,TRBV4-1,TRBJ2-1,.,TGCGCCAGCAGCCCAGGAGACCGGATCGAGCAGTTCTTC,CASSPGDRIEQFF
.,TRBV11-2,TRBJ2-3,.,TGTGCCAGCAGCTTAGAACTAGGCCTATATACGCAGTATTTT,CASSLELGLYTQYF
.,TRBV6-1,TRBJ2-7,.,TGTGCCAGCAGTGGTGATCGTAGCTCCTACGAGCAGTACTTC,CASSGDRSSYEQYF
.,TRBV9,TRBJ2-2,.,TGTGCCAGCAGCCCCAGGGGTGACCAGAACACCGGGGAGCTGTTTTTT,CASSPRGDQNTGELFF